This is a list of T cell receptor beta chains from one sample in a study of T cell responses to AZD1222 COVID-19 vaccine. The protocol was immunoSEQ multiplex PCR, while the TCRdb copy is restricted to in-frame clones and leaves out a portion. The table shows 150,000 to 200,000 clones, with roughly 90% occurring only once. This specimen was peripheral blood, taken 28 days after the second AZD1222 dose. The receptors were gathered from an adult who received the AZD1222 COVID-19 vaccine. CDR3s leave out the opening cysteine and the closing phenylalanine or tryptophan. The D gene is left open where the match is weak.

TRBV7-9 | - | ASSLQGRGTQY
TRBV18 | - | ASSPQGSTYEQY
TRBV7-9 | - | ASTTQGAVQETQY
TRBV7-6 | - | ASSSNMGALGTEAF
TRBV19 | - | ASSSNRNEKLF
TRBV28 | - | ASSPPGTGNTIY
TRBV19 | - | ATKPYMDTGELF
TRBV5-8 | - | ASSLVQATNRRPDTQY
TRBV3-1/TRBV3-2 | - | ASSQGWGGNEKLF
TRBV11-2 | - | ASSLDSYRNTEAF
TRBV7-2 | TRBD2 | ASSFSTSGGASYEQY
TRBV9 | - | ASSVDGGAETQY
TRBV18 | - | ASSPSRSNEKLF
TRBV4-2 | TRBD1 | ASSPSTGAPHEQY
TRBV7-3 | TRBD2 | ASSPQAGGARTDTQY
TRBV21-1 | - | ASSLRAAGYGYT
TRBV5-1 | - | ASSETSWEQY
TRBV2 | - | ASRAGSTGELF
TRBV18 | - | ASSRGTGNQPQH
TRBV20-1 | - | SASGGMAYNEQF
TRBV19 | - | ATRRGASYSYGYT
TRBV7-9 | - | ASSYPGVQNTEAF
TRBV7-9 | - | ASTPGVWNTEAF
TRBV7-9 | - | ASSSLTYEQY
TRBV19 | - | ASRVGSGYT
TRBV2 | - | ASSVLQGSRTEAF
TRBV30 | - | AWSVGISGT
TRBV11-2 | - | ASSLLATTEAF
TRBV11-3 | - | ASSLRAGRETQY
TRBV27 | TRBD1 | ASSLTGAGGYGYT
TRBV14 | - | ASSQFGAEQF
TRBV27 | - | ASRVGPGTYGYT
TRBV9 | - | ASSVGLGSGNTIY
TRBV6-5 | - | ASVLGSGNTIY
TRBV10-1 | TRBD2 | ASSQAGGKRTQY
TRBV19 | - | ASSRDTNTEAF
TRBV7-8 | TRBD1 | ASSRGGQGAPGNTIY
TRBV5-4 | - | ASSLARSSYNEQF
TRBV7-8 | TRBD1 | ASSPQGVRQLATGENGYT
TRBV6-5 | TRBD1 | ASSAWTGQPQH
TRBV4-1 | - | ASSQDQAVMMAGYT
TRBV12-3/TRBV12-4 | - | ASGRQEQETQY
TRBV5-1 | - | ASSYYGGRDEQY
TRBV5-5 | TRBD1 | ASSLDREY
TRBV5-1 | - | ASSLEAGGNTEAF
TRBV7-9 | - | ASSPRTEDNEQF